A single sample gave rise to the 26 T cell receptor beta chains below, sequenced in a study of cytomegalovirus exposure and HLA in healthy donors. The PCR ran on 60 Vbeta and 13 Jbeta primers. The data were produced by immunoSEQ multiplex PCR, yet TCRdb's version contains in-frame clones alone and is incomplete. The sample consists of some 48,000 clones, about three quarters of them appearing once. The specimen sequenced was PBMCs. The receptor set was obtained from a man aged 30-40 years in good health and CMV-seropositive.

This clone was seen a few times. The V gene is TRBV18, the J gene TRBJ1-2; the D gene is possibly TRBD1 (5 bases). Germline-derived CDR1 and CDR2 are KGHSH and LQKENI. The CDR3 sequence is 13 residues long. V was cut by 2 bases and J by 6 bases, with 10 bases left in between. The CDR3 DNA follows: TGTGCCAGCTCACCAGCGTCAGGGAATGGCTACACCTTC. Translation: CASSPASGNGYTF. Full variable domain (outside the CDR3, taken from reference TRBV18 and TRBJ1-2): NAGVMQNPRHLVRRRGQEARLRCSPMKGHSHVYWYRQLPEEGLKFMVYLQKENIIDESGMPKERFSAEFPKEGPSILRIQQVVRGDSAAYFCASSPASGNGYTFGSGTRLTVV.

The chain has TRBV2 and TRBJ1-4, with TRBD1 matching 8 bases. The CDR3 sequence is 15 residues long. In germline, CDR1 is SNHLY, CDR2 FYNNEI. J gave up 1 base and V 6 bases, and 4 bases lay outside the gene matches. CDR3 protein: CASSSDRGTNEKLFF. The CDR3, as DNA: TGTGCCAGCAGCTCCGACAGGGGAACTAATGAAAAACTGTTTTTT.

The chain carries TRBV7-9 and TRBJ1-4; D uncertain. V lost 5 bases and J 2 bases, leaving 9 bases between the germline ends. CDR3 length: 14 amino acids. CDR1 and CDR2 from the germline V gene are SEHNR and FQNEAQ (reference sequence). CDR3 DNA sequence: TGTGCCAGCAGCCCCGGGGTTACTAATGAAAAACTGTTTTTT. Protein: CASSPGVTNEKLFF.

The V gene is TRBV19, the J gene TRBJ1-5; 7 bases agree with TRBD1. CDR1 and CDR2 (germline): LNHDA, SQIVND (reference sequence). The V and J ends lost 4 bases and 4 bases, in that order; junction bases with no gene match: 13. The CDR3 has 17 residues. In nucleotides, the CDR3 is TGTGCCAGTAGTACTCCACAGGGGACGTATGGGAATCAGCCCCAGCATTTT. Translating it yields CASSTPQGTYGNQPQHF.

V gene TRBV6-6 combines with J gene TRBJ1-2, with 7 bases fitting TRBD1. V lost 5 bases to trimming and J lost 8 bases; unmatched junction nucleotides: 8. The CDR3 extends over 13 amino acids. The germline CDR1 and CDR2 sequences are MNHNY and SVGAGI (reference sequence). CDR3 sequence: CASSPEGQTGYTF. The CDR3 DNA sequence: TGTGCCAGCAGTCCCGAGGGACAGACCGGCTACACCTTC.

J is TRBJ1-1 and V is TRBV6-4, with a tentative D call TRBD1 (5 bases). Trimming cost V 8 bases and J 10 bases, with 20 bases left between them. The CDR3 runs to 13 residues. Germline-derived CDR1 and CDR2 are MRHNA and SNTAGT. CDR3 coding DNA: TGTGCCAGCTCCCCCGGCGGGGGAGGTATAGCTTTCTTT. Residues: CASSPGGGGIAFF.

The chain is built from TRBV9 and TRBJ2-2; D might be TRBD2 (6 bases). The V gene lost 0 bases and the J gene lost 4 bases, with 7 bases spanning the gap. The germline CDR1 and CDR2 sequences are SGDLS and YYNGEE. The CDR3 extends over 14 amino acids. The CDR3 spells CASSVVSGTGELFF. The CDR3 nucleotides read TGTGCCAGCAGCGTAGTTAGCGGCACCGGGGAGCTGTTTTTT.

The rearrangement joins TRBV10-2 to TRBJ2-2; D possibly corresponds to TRBD2 (5 bases). Trimming removed 10 bases from V and 4 bases from J, with 7 bases in between. The CDR3 length is 11 residues. The V gene's germline CDR1 is WSHSY and CDR2 SAAADI. CDR3 in amino acids: CATTSTGELFF. CDR3 bases: TGCGCCACCACTAGCACCGGGGAGCTGTTTTTT.

The chain carries TRBV19 and TRBJ1-1; 8 nucleotides align to TRBD1. The CDR3 length is 15 residues. CDR1 and CDR2 (germline): LNHDA, SQIVND (reference sequence). V was clipped by 3 bases and J by 4 bases; unmatched bases: 7. CDR3 coding DNA: TGTGCCAGTAGTATGGAGGACAGGGTCGGCACTGAAGCTTTCTTT. Its protein product is CASSMEDRVGTEAFF.

This chain links TRBV5-1 with TRBJ1-4, with 8 bases lining up with TRBD1. CDR3 length: 13 residues. Trimming removed 7 bases from V and 3 bases from J; junction bases left unmatched: 2. Germline values: CDR1 SGHRS, CDR2 YFSETQ. The CDR3 region is CASRTGPNEKLFF. In DNA, the CDR3 is TGCGCCAGCCGGACAGGGCCTAATGAAAAACTGTTTTTT.

This chain links TRBV19 with TRBJ1-1; tentatively, D is TRBD1 (6 bases). Trimming took 4 bases from V and 6 from J, leaving 21 bases between them. In germline, CDR1 is LNHDA, CDR2 SQIVND (reference sequence). The CDR3 consists of 16 residues. The CDR3, as DNA: TGTGCCAGTAGTACACACCCCAAGACAGGCCGTCCTGAAGCTTTCTTT. Translating gives CASSTHPKTGRPEAFF.

This clone was picked up a small number of times. The chain combines TRBV5-1 with TRBJ2-1, with 10 bases identical to TRBD2. The CDR3 contains 15 residues. Germline CDR1 and CDR2: SGHRS and YFSETQ. V was clipped by 4 bases and J by 9 bases; unmatched bases: 10. CDR3 residues: CASSLSGGAEGEQFF. DNA for the CDR3: TGCGCCAGCAGCCTCAGCGGGGGGGCTGAGGGTGAGCAGTTCTTC.

The chain is built from TRBV28 and TRBJ2-2; no firm D call. V was pared by 6 bases and J by 0 bases, with 5 bases between. Germline V gene sequence: CDR1 MDHEN, CDR2 SYDVKM. The CDR3 has 13 residues. CDR3 DNA: TGTGCCAGCAGGTTTACGAACACCGGGGAGCTGTTTTTT. This gives the protein CASRFTNTGELFF.

The chain carries TRBV19 and TRBJ2-5, with 7 bases fitting TRBD2. Germline assignment: CDR1 LNHDA and CDR2 SQIVND (reference sequence). V lost 6 bases to trimming and J lost 4 bases; unmatched junction nucleotides: 5. The CDR3 has 13 amino acids. The chain's CDR3 is CASSGGIPETQYF. The CDR3 bases are TGTGCCAGTAGCGGGGGGATACCAGAGACCCAGTACTTC.

J is TRBJ1-1 and V is TRBV18; the D gene is possibly TRBD1 (5 bases). The CDR3 is made up of 13 amino acids. The germline V gene encodes CDR1 KGHSH and CDR2 LQKENI. The V end lost 4 bases, the J end lost 0 bases, and 6 bases lay between the germline ends. The CDR3 coding sequence is TGTGCCAGCTCACAGGGGATGAACACTGAAGCTTTCTTT. Protein product: CASSQGMNTEAFF.

The chain carries TRBV5-6 and TRBJ1-6; 8 bases fit TRBD1. This CDR3 contains 15 residues. Germline values: CDR1 SGHDT, CDR2 YYEEEE. The ends lost 4 bases at V and 3 bases at J; junction bases unmatched: 3. CDR3 sequence reads: CASSGGTGYNSPLHF. The CDR3 DNA sequence: TGTGCCAGCAGCGGCGGGACAGGCTATAATTCACCCCTCCACTTT.

This chain joins TRBV7-6 and TRBJ1-5, with 7 nucleotides matching TRBD1. The CDR3 consists of 15 residues. Germline CDR1 and CDR2: SGHVS and FNYEAQ. J lost 5 bases, V lost 5 bases, and 9 bases had no gene match. For the CDR3, the DNA is TGTGCCAGCAGCCCGTGGGACAGCTCTGATCAGCCCCAGCATTTT. Residues: CASSPWDSSDQPQHF.

The V call is TRBV5-1, the J call TRBJ1-6, with 9 bases identical to TRBD1. Germline-derived CDR1 and CDR2 are SGHRS and YFSETQ. The V and J ends lost 0 bases and 7 bases, in that order; junction bases with no gene match: 2. The CDR3 runs 15 residues. The CDR3 nucleotides read TGCGCCAGCAGCTTGGCCGGGACAGGGAATTCACCCCTCCACTTT. This gives the protein CASSLAGTGNSPLHF.

The J gene is TRBJ1-1, the V gene TRBV7-9; D unresolved. The V gene's germline CDR1 is SEHNR and CDR2 FQNEAQ (reference sequence). Deletions cut 5 bases from V and 5 bases from J, with 18 bases between. The CDR3 sequence is 15 residues long. CDR3 sequence (DNA): TGTGCCAGCAGCCCCGGTGGGCCCGGGGAGACTGAAGCTTTCTTT. Translated, it gives CASSPGGPGETEAFF.

CDR3 sequence reads: CASSLWGQPYEQYF. The CDR3 DNA reads as TGTGCCAGCAGTTTGTGGGGACAGCCCTACGAGCAGTACTTC. This sequence joins TRBV28 and TRBJ2-7; 7 positions agree with TRBD1. The length of the CDR3 is 14 residues. Trimming cost V 3 bases and J 2 bases; bases outside gene matches: 4. Germline V gene lookup returns CDR1 MDHEN and CDR2 SYDVKM.

This clone was seen only a few times. The CDR3 loop reads CASSKTTSNEQFF. CDR3 DNA: TGTGCCAGCAGCAAGACAACTAGCAATGAGCAGTTCTTC. V usage is TRBV5-5 and J usage is TRBJ2-1; D may be TRBD2 (5 bases). Germline V gene lookup returns CDR1 SGHKS and CDR2 YYEKEE (reference sequence). Trimming removed 4 bases from V and 6 bases from J, with 11 bases in between. The CDR3 has 13 residues.

This chain joins TRBV27 and TRBJ2-4; 9 bases align to TRBD1. Trimming removed 6 bases from V and 8 bases from J; junction bases left unmatched: 5. Germline CDR1 is MNHEY and CDR2 is SMNVEV (reference sequence). This CDR3 contains 13 residues. This CDR3 reads CASSSGTGYIQYF. In DNA form, the CDR3 reads TGTGCCAGCAGCTCCGGGACAGGGTACATTCAGTACTTC.

Details on this clone: The junction does not match germline at one end; this may be a read error. CDR3 sequence: CSSSLQGGGSGANVLTF. CDR3 nucleotides: TGTTCCAGCAGCCTACAGGGGGGGGGCTCTGGGGCCAACGTCCTGACTTTC. V usage is TRBV7-9 and J usage is TRBJ2-6; tentatively, D is TRBD1 (8 bases). This CDR3 region has 17 residues. The germline V gene encodes CDR1 SEHNR and CDR2 FQNEAQ (reference sequence).

V and J are TRBV2 and TRBJ2-4; D perhaps matches TRBD2 (6 bases). V was clipped by 4 bases and J by 6 bases, with 19 bases between them. Per the germline V gene, CDR1 is SNHLY and CDR2 is FYNNEI. The CDR3 has 16 amino acids. CDR3 in DNA: TGTGCCAGCAGTGGGCAATTCAGGGTGGGGGGAAACATTCAGTACTTC. Its protein is CASSGQFRVGGNIQYF.

This chain connects TRBV5-1 to TRBJ1-2, with a weak D call TRBD1 (6 bases). V was cut by 4 bases and J by 4 bases, with 14 bases left in between. Germline-derived CDR1 and CDR2 are SGHRS and YFSETQ. This CDR3 has 14 amino acids. DNA for the CDR3: TGCGCCAGCAGCGGGGACACTCTTGGCTATGGCTACACCTTC. This encodes CASSGDTLGYGYTF.

The chain couples TRBV5-1 to TRBJ2-5; a weak D match, TRBD2 (5 bases). V gave up 7 bases and J gave up 2 bases, with 12 bases separating them. The CDR3 has 13 amino acids. CDR1 and CDR2 from the germline V gene are SGHRS and YFSETQ. The CDR3, as DNA: TGCGCCAGCTCCGGACTGGGACAAGAGACCCAGTACTTC. It codes for CASSGLGQETQYF.